The 9 T cell receptor beta chains in this list originate from one sample, sequenced in a study of T-cell memory formation after mild COVID-19. TCRdb ran MiXCR on the 5' RACE reads and lists one entry per CDR3 protein. The data hold 90,000 to 120,000 distinct CDR3 sequences, with approximately 15% observed a single time. Sequenced: PBMCs or a T cell subset sorted from them (not recorded which). Every receptor here comes from a man aged 18 to 30 who had mild COVID-19 (a few samples of this study predate the infection). Cell type and time point are not known.

This clonotype was detected a few times. The rearrangement links TRBV21-1 to TRBJ1-1; the table's D call, TRBD1, was not checked against the DNA. TRBV21-1 is given as a pseudogene. The CDR3 consists of 16 residues. DNA of the CDR3: TGTGCCAGCAGCTACCGAAAGGGGCACCAGGGAAAGAAAGCTTTCTTT. Amino acid sequence: CASSYRKGHQGKKAFF.

The chain has TRBV12-3 or TRBV12-4 and TRBJ2-3; no firm D call. The CDR3 is made up of 12 amino acids. Deletions cut 6 bases from V and 4 bases from J, with 8 bases between. The DNA for the CDR3 is TGTGCCAGCAGCTCGAGGCCAGATACGCAGTATTTT. This encodes CASSSRPDTQYF.

This clonotype showed up just a few times. This rearrangement joins TRBV11-2 to TRBJ1-5; the match to TRBD1 covers 7 bases. V dropped 5 bases and J dropped 6; count of bases not matched to a gene: 7. This CDR3 contains 14 residues. Germline CDR1 is SGHAT and CDR2 is FQNNGV. The CDR3 sequence: CASSLTGAGQPQHF. DNA for the CDR3: TGTGCCAGCAGCCTTACAGGGGCCGGTCAGCCCCAGCATTTT.

A few counts support this clonotype. The gene calls are TRBV12-3 or TRBV12-4 and TRBJ2-3, with 9 bases fitting TRBD2. Trimming at V came to 5 bases and at J to 0 bases, leaving 0 bases not matched to a gene. This CDR3 has 14 residues. For the CDR3, the DNA is TGTGCCAGCAGTAGCGGGGGGAGCACAGATACGCAGTATTTT. Its translation is CASSSGGSTDTQYF.

This clonotype was seen a few times. V and J are TRBV4-3 and TRBJ2-7; TRBD1 might be the D (6 bases). CDR1 and CDR2 (germline): LGHNA, YSLEER. The CDR3 covers 15 residues. Between the trimmed V and J ends, which lost 1 base and 0 bases, there was a span of 10 bases. The CDR3 loop is CASSQVVGASYEQYF. The CDR3 DNA is TGCGCCAGCAGCCAAGTCGTGGGGGCCTCCTACGAGCAGTACTTC.

This clonotype has more than one count but fewer than ten. The chain couples TRBV7-6 to TRBJ2-1; no definite D call. Trimming took off 6 bases at V and 8 bases at J, with 11 bases between the two ends. Germline lookup yields CDR1 SGHVS and CDR2 FNYEAQ. CDR3 length: 12 amino acids. The CDR3 DNA follows: TGTGCCAGCAGATTAACAAGGCATGAGCAGTTCTTC. This codes for CASRLTRHEQFF.

This clonotype was detected only a few times. This chain uses TRBV28 with TRBJ2-1; 11 positions agree with TRBD2. Losses at the gene ends were 7 bases for V and 5 bases for J; bases not matched to a gene: 10. The germline V gene encodes CDR1 MDHEN and CDR2 SYDVKM. The CDR3 covers 16 residues. The CDR3 here is CASTHAWGLADNEQFF. The CDR3 DNA reads TGTGCCAGCACCCACGCATGGGGACTAGCGGACAATGAGCAGTTCTTC.

This clonotype was seen a few times. The chain recombines TRBV29-1 with TRBJ2-7; D is tentatively TRBD1 or TRBD2 (5 bases each). The V end was cut by 4 bases, the J end by 0 bases, with 10 bases between. The germline V gene has CDR1 SQVTM and CDR2 ANQGSEA. This CDR3 contains 13 residues. Here the CDR3 DNA reads TGCAGCGTTGCGGGACCGATCTCCTACGAGCAGTACTTC. As protein: CSVAGPISYEQYF.

This clonotype came up many times. The chain combines TRBV10-3 with TRBJ2-2, with a possible D match to TRBD1 (6 bases). V lost 3 bases and J lost 0, with 8 bases in between. This CDR3 has 15 amino acids. The V gene's germline CDR1 is ENHRY and CDR2 SYGVKD. The CDR3 reads CAISDRGPNTGELFF. In DNA form, the CDR3 reads TGTGCCATCAGTGACAGGGGCCCGAACACCGGGGAGCTGTTTTTT.